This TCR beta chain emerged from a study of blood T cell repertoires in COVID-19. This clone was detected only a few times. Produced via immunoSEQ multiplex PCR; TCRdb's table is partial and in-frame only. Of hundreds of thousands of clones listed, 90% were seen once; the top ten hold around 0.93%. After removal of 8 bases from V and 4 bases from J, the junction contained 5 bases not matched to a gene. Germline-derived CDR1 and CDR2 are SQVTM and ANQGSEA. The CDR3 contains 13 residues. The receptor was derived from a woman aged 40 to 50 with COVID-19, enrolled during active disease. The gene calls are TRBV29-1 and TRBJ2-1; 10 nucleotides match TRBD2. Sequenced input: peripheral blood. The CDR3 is CSIGLADYNEQFF. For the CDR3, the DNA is TGCAGCATCGGACTAGCGGATTACAATGAGCAGTTCTTC.